These 21 T cell receptor beta chains were all obtained from the same sample, sequenced in a study of shared T cell receptors in the human thymus. Only in-frame clones appear in the TCRdb table, and some are missing; sequencing was by immunoSEQ multiplex PCR. Counted here are some 660,000 clones, about 90% occurring once; the ten biggest clones make up roughly 0.0094%. These data were also filed under a second study, of human thymus T cells.

The sample consisted of thymocytes. The source is a boy younger than two with a congenital heart defect.

This clone was counted once. The genes are TRBV19 and TRBJ2-7; TRBD2 aligns across 13 bases. The V and J ends lost 3 bases and 2 bases, in that order; junction bases with no gene match: 4. The CDR3 totals 16 residues. CDR1 and CDR2 (germline): LNHDA, SQIVND (reference sequence). The CDR3 nucleotides read TGTGCCAGTAGTATTTCGGGGACTAGCGGGACCTACGAGCAGTACTTC. This translates into CASSISGTSGTYEQYF.

The CDR3 bases are TGTGCCAGCAGCGTAAGCCCTGGTCCAGGTGGAAACACCATATATTTT. It encodes CASSVSPGPGGNTIYF. The V call is TRBV7-8, the J call TRBJ1-3; the D is unclear. The CDR3 length is 16 residues. Germline loops: CDR1 SGHVS, CDR2 FQNEAQ. V lost 5 bases, J lost 3 bases, and 17 bases lay in between.

V gene TRBV6-6 combines with J gene TRBJ2-3; 12 nucleotides align to TRBD2. Trimming at V came to 6 bases and at J to 3 bases, leaving 7 bases not matched to a gene. The CDR3 contains 16 residues. Germline loops: CDR1 MNHNY, CDR2 SVGAGI (reference sequence). The CDR3 region is CASSHSTSGRTDTQYF. CDR3 DNA sequence: TGTGCCAGCAGCCACTCAACTAGCGGGAGGACAGATACGCAGTATTTT.

The V gene is TRBV28, the J gene TRBJ2-7, with D perhaps TRBD2 (5 bases). The CDR3 is 14 residues long. The V and J ends lost 3 bases and 7 bases respectively, with 16 bases between them. Germline CDR1 is MDHEN and CDR2 is SYDVKM. CDR3 sequence (DNA): TGTGCCAGCAGTTTCGAAAACCCAGGCGGGGAGCAGTACTTC. Its protein is CASSFENPGGEQYF. Filled out from reference TRBV28 and TRBJ2-7, the complete variable domain reads DVKVTQSSRYLVKRTGEKVFLECVQDMDHENMFWYRQDPGLGLRLIYFSYDVKMKEKGDIPEGYSVSREKKERFSLILESASTNQTSMYLCASSFENPGGEQYFGPGTRLTVT.

The chain employs TRBV28 and TRBJ2-3; D perhaps matches TRBD1 (6 bases). The CDR3 sequence is 15 residues long. The germline gives CDR1 MDHEN, CDR2 SYDVKM. Between the trimmed V and J ends, which lost 2 bases and 8 bases, there was a span of 17 bases. CDR3 in DNA: TGTGCCAGCAGTTTAGAGGACAGTGGAGATATTACGCAGTATTTT. Translated, it gives CASSLEDSGDITQYF.

The chain links TRBV5-1 to TRBJ2-7; 7 bases agree with TRBD1. The CDR3 runs 15 residues. Unmatched junction bases numbered 13, after V lost 5 bases and J lost 5 bases. The V gene's germline CDR1 is SGHRS and CDR2 YFSETQ. DNA for the CDR3: TGCGCCAGCAGTTTGCTAAGGGACAGAAATCACGAGCAGTACTTC. Translating it yields CASSLLRDRNHEQYF. The whole variable domain, filled in from reference TRBV5-1 and TRBJ2-7, reads KAGVTQTPRYLIKTRGQQVTLSCSPISGHRSVSWYQQTPGQGLQFLFEYFSETQRNKGNFPGRFSGRQFSNSRSEMNVSTLELGDSALYLCASSLLRDRNHEQYFGPGTRLTVT.

In this sample, this clone turned up a few times. The CDR3 is CASSSPGTGQYF. The DNA for the CDR3 is TGTGCCAGCAGCTCCCCTGGTACTGGGCAGTACTTC. The chain has TRBV7-6 and TRBJ2-7; no reliable D call. The V gene's germline CDR1 is SGHVS and CDR2 FNYEAQ. V was cut by 4 bases and J by 9 bases, with 13 bases left in between. There are 12 residues in the CDR3.

The chain links TRBV30 to TRBJ2-5, with a tentative D call TRBD1 (6 bases). CDR3 length equals 17 residues. Germline V CDR1 and CDR2: GTSNPN, SVGIG (reference sequence). Trimming removed 0 bases from V and 1 base from J, with 18 bases in between. The CDR3 spells CAWSVERDKGVQETQYF. DNA of the CDR3: TGTGCCTGGAGTGTAGAGAGGGACAAGGGGGTCCAAGAGACCCAGTACTTC.

V gene TRBV5-1 combines with J gene TRBJ1-1; 8 bases map to TRBD1. In germline, CDR1 is SGHRS, CDR2 YFSETQ. The CDR3 length is 15 residues. J was trimmed by 5 bases and V by 3 bases; bases with no gene match: 9. The DNA for the CDR3 is TGCGCCAGCAGCTCGGACAGGGCGGTAAGGACTGAAGCTTTCTTT. This encodes CASSSDRAVRTEAFF. The full variable domain, completed using reference TRBV5-1 and TRBJ1-1, is KAGVTQTPRYLIKTRGQQVTLSCSPISGHRSVSWYQQTPGQGLQFLFEYFSETQRNKGNFPGRFSGRQFSNSRSEMNVSTLELGDSALYLCASSSDRAVRTEAFFGQGTRLTVV.

This clone was recorded once. The rearrangement uses TRBV7-2 and TRBJ2-5; 7 bases fit TRBD2. Unmatched junction bases numbered 13, after V lost 4 bases and J lost 5 bases. Germline V gene data show CDR1 as SGHTA and CDR2 as FQGNSA. The CDR3 sequence is 16 residues long. This CDR3 reads CASSCPSAGREETQYF. The CDR3 DNA follows: TGTGCCAGCAGCTGCCCCTCAGCGGGGAGGGAGGAGACCCAGTACTTC.

This clone was seen only a few times. This rearrangement joins TRBV28 to TRBJ1-3; 8 positions match TRBD1. The CDR3 extends over 15 amino acids. With V trimmed by 5 bases and J by 4 bases, 7 bases remained unmatched. The germline V gene has CDR1 MDHEN and CDR2 SYDVKM. The CDR3 loop is CASSPGTGWGNTIYF. As DNA, the CDR3 is TGTGCCAGCAGTCCCGGGACAGGATGGGGAAACACCATATATTTT. The whole variable domain, remainder taken from reference TRBV28 and TRBJ1-3, is DVKVTQSSRYLVKRTGEKVFLECVQDMDHENMFWYRQDPGLGLRLIYFSYDVKMKEKGDIPEGYSVSREKKERFSLILESASTNQTSMYLCASSPGTGWGNTIYFGEGSWLTVV.

This clone was detected once. This chain uses TRBV7-2 with TRBJ2-3, with 10 bases aligning to TRBD2. This CDR3 spans 19 amino acids. The V segment lost 5 bases and the J segment 6 bases; nucleotides outside the gene matches: 20. Germline V CDR1 and CDR2: SGHTA, FQGNSA. CDR3 region: CASSRTGGLPGLAIDTQYF. DNA for the CDR3: TGTGCCAGCAGCCGTACGGGGGGGCTCCCGGGACTAGCGATTGATACGCAGTATTTT.

This chain connects TRBV27 to TRBJ2-7; TRBD2 matches at 8 bases. V was pared by 6 bases and J by 3 bases, with 4 bases of the junction left unmatched. Germline CDR1 reads MNHEY; CDR2 reads SMNVEV (reference sequence). This CDR3 comprises 13 residues. As DNA, the CDR3 is TGTGCCAGCAGACTAGCGGAGGACTACGAGCAGTACTTC. Protein product: CASRLAEDYEQYF.

This clone was seen once. CDR3 nucleotide sequence: TGTGCCAGCAGCTTAGAGCTTGGGACAGATAACACTGAAGCTTTCTTT. Translating gives CASSLELGTDNTEAFF. This sequence joins TRBV7-2 and TRBJ1-1; 7 nucleotides line up with TRBD1. The CDR3 loop spans 16 amino acids. The trim removed 1 base at V and 2 bases at J, leaving 7 bases unmatched. In germline, CDR1 is SGHTA, CDR2 FQGNSA.

The rearrangement links TRBV4-3 to TRBJ2-4; no clear D gene. Trimming left V 1 base short and J 0 bases short, with 10 bases between. Germline V gives CDR1 LGHNA, CDR2 YSLEER. The CDR3 length is 16 residues. CDR3 region: CASSQGISEAKNIQYF. For the CDR3, the DNA is TGCGCCAGCAGCCAAGGAATAAGCGAAGCCAAAAACATTCAGTACTTC.

This chain uses TRBV28 with TRBJ2-7; 7 positions agree with TRBD1. The V gene's germline CDR1 is MDHEN and CDR2 SYDVKM. The junction had 15 bases not matched to a gene; V was cut back by 2 bases and J by 5 bases. This CDR3 comprises 17 residues. The CDR3 spells CASSLTRATGISHEQYF. In nucleotides, the CDR3 is TGTGCCAGCAGTTTAACGAGAGCGACAGGGATAAGCCACGAGCAGTACTTC.

The V gene is TRBV11-2, the J gene TRBJ2-7; tentative D call: TRBD2 (5 bases). V was trimmed by 5 bases and J by 6 bases, leaving 14 bases between them. Per the germline V gene, CDR1 is SGHAT and CDR2 is FQNNGV. The CDR3 length is 13 residues. DNA for the CDR3: TGTGCCAGCAGCCCGCCTACTAGGGCCGAGCAGTACTTC. Its protein product is CASSPPTRAEQYF.

The chain uses TRBV21-1 and TRBJ1-2. TRBV21-1 is termed a pseudogene. CDR3 size: 13 residues. The CDR3 here is CASSKAGSNGYTF. The DNA of the CDR3 is TGTGCCAGCAGCAAAGCGGGGAGCAATGGCTACACCTTC.

V usage is TRBV19 and J usage is TRBJ2-2; D gene ambiguous. The length of the CDR3 is 13 residues. V was cut by 1 base and J by 6 bases, with 6 bases left in between. Germline values: CDR1 LNHDA, CDR2 SQIVND (reference sequence). CDR3 nucleotides: TGTGCCAGTAGTATAGTTCTGTCCGGGGAGCTGTTTTTT. Translating it yields CASSIVLSGELFF.

The rearrangement joins TRBV9 to TRBJ2-1; 9 bases fit TRBD2. Germline lookup yields CDR1 SGDLS and CDR2 YYNGEE. This CDR3 is 14 amino acids long. The V gene end was trimmed by 3 bases and the J gene end by 9 bases; junction bases not matched to a gene: 7. The CDR3 region has the DNA TGTGCCAGCAGCGGGGCTAGCGGGACGGTTGAGCAGTTCTTC. Protein: CASSGASGTVEQFF.

This clone was seen a single time. The CDR3 DNA follows: TGTGCCAGCAGTGTAAGGGTTGGGACAGGGGGTGATCAGCCCCAGCATTTT. Encoded protein: CASSVRVGTGGDQPQHF. The rearrangement uses TRBV6-1 and TRBJ1-5; 11 bases map to TRBD1. The CDR3 spans 17 residues. Germline V lookup: CDR1 MNHNS, CDR2 SASEGT. V shed 4 bases and J 5 bases; nucleotides not matched to a gene: 10.